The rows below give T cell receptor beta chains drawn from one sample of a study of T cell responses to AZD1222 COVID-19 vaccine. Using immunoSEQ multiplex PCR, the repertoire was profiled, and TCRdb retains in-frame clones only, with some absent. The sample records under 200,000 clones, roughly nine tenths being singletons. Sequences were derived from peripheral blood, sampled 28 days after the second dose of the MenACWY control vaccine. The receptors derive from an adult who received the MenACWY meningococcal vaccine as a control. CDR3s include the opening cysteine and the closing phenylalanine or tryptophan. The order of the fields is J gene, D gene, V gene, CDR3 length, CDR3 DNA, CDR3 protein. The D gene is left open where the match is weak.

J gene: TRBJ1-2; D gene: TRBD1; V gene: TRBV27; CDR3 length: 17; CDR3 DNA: TGTGCCAGCAGTTTAAGGCCGACAGGGGGCGAGTCACATGGCTACACCTTC; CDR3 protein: CASSLRPTGGESHGYTF
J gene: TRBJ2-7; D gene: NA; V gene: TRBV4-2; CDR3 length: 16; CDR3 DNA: TGTGCCAGCAGCCAAGGGGTCGGCCAGGCCTCCTACGAGCAGTACTTC; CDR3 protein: CASSQGVGQASYEQYF
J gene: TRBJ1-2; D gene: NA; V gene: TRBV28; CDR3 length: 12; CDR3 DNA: TGTGCCAGCAGTTTACCCAACTATGGCTACACCTTC; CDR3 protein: CASSLPNYGYTF
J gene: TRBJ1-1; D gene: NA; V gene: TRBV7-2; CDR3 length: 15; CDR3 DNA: TGTGCCAGCACCAATCAGGGAGCCATGAACACTGAAGCTTTCTTT; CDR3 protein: CASTNQGAMNTEAFF
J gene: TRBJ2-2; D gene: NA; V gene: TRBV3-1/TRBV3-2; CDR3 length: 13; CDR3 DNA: TGTGCCAGCAGCCACGGTAGGAACGGGGAGCTGTTTTTT; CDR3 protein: CASSHGRNGELFF
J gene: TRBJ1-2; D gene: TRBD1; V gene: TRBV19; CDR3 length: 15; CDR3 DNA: TGTGCCAGTAGTGGATCCGGGACAGGGATCTATGGCTACACCTTC; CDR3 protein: CASSGSGTGIYGYTF
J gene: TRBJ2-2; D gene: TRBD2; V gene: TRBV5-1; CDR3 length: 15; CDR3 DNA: TGCGCCAGCAGACTAGCGGGATTTGGCACCGGGGAGCTGTTTTTT; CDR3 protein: CASRLAGFGTGELFF
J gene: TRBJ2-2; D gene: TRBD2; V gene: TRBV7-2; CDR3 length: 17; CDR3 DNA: TGTGCCAGCAGCTTAGCGCTAAGACTAGCGGGAGGCGGGGAGCTGTTTTTT; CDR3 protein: CASSLALRLAGGGELFF
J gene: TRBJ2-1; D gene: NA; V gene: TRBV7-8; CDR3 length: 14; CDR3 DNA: TGTGCCAGCAGATTGTCATTCGGAAACAATGAGCAGTTCTTC; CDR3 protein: CASRLSFGNNEQFF
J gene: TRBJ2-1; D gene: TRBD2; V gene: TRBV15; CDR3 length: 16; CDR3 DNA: TGTGCCACCAGCAGAGGGGCTAGCGGGAGCGACAATGAGCAGTTCTTC; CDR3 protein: CATSRGASGSDNEQFF
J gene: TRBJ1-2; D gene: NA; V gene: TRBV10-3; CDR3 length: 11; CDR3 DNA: TGTGCCATCAGTGACGATTATGGCTACACCTTC; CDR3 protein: CAISDDYGYTF
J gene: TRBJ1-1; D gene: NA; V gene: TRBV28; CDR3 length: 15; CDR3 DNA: TGTGCCAGCAGTCCCTGGGGGGGACTGAACACTGAAGCTTTCTTT; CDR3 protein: CASSPWGGLNTEAFF